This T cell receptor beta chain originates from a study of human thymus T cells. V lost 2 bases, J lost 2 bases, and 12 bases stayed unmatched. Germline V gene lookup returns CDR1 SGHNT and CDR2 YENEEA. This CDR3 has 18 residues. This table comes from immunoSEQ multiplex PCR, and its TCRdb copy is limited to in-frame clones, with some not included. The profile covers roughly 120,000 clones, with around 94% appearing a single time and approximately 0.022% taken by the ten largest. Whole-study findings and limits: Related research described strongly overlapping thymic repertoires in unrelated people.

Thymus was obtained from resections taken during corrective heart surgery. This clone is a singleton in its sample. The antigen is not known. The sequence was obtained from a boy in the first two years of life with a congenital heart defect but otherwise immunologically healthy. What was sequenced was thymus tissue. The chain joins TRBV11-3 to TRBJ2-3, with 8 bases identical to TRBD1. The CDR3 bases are TGTGCCAGCAGCTTAAGTCTGCAGGGGGCGGACCCCACAGATACGCAGTATTTT. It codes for CASSLSLQGADPTDTQYF.